This T cell receptor (beta chain) comes out of a study of blood T cell repertoires in COVID-19. About the study: The analysed material was cDNA or gDNA that came from T cells, B-cell-depleted T cells, or PBMCs.

Measured with immunoSEQ multiplex PCR; TCRdb has only the in-frame clones, and not every one. The sample carries 180,000 or so clones, over 70% recorded once. Recruits, aged roughly 18 to 90 years, lived in 24 US areas. Which cohort a participant joined came from the clinical history participants gave. This TCR was sampled from a woman between 55 and 75 years old who had recovered from COVID-19. Input material: PBMCs or T cells enriched from blood (not recorded which).

CDR3 amino acids: CASTTGVKPQYF. Written as DNA, the CDR3 is TGTGCCAGCACTACAGGGGTTAAGCCGCAGTATTTT. The J gene is TRBJ2-3, the V gene TRBV27; 7 positions agree with TRBD1. This CDR3 spans 12 amino acids. Germline loops: CDR1 MNHEY, CDR2 SMNVEV (reference sequence). Trimming at V came to 7 bases and at J to 10 bases, leaving 8 bases not matched to a gene.